The clone carrying this T cell receptor (beta chain) was observed a few times. V lost 6 bases and J lost 2; bases outside the gene matches: 7. The CDR3 consists of 15 residues. The V gene's germline CDR1 is MNHEY and CDR2 SVGAGI. The data were produced by immunoSEQ multiplex PCR, yet TCRdb's version contains in-frame clones alone and is incomplete. The sample includes some 98,000 clones, approximately 78% of them seen just once. The data stem from a study of radiotherapy plus CTLA-4 blockade in lung cancer. The chain joins TRBV6-5 to TRBJ1-5; 7 nucleotides match TRBD1. This material consisted of peripheral blood, taken from a patient treated with radiotherapy plus ipilimumab. The TCR originated in a human donor with non-small cell lung cancer who had a partial response to radiotherapy plus ipilimumab. This chain's CDR3 is CASSPVGQGNQPQHF. The CDR3, as DNA: TGTGCCAGCAGCCCGGTCGGACAGGGCAATCAGCCCCAGCATTTT.